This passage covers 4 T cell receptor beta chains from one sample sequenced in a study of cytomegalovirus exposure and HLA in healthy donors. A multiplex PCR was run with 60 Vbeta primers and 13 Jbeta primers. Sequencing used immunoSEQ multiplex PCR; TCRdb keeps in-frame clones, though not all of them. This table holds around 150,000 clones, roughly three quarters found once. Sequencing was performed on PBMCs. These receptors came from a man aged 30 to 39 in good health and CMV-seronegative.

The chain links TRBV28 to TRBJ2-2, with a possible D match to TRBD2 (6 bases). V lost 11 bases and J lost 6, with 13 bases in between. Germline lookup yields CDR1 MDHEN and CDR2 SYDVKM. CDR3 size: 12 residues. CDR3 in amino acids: CASGGVPGELFF. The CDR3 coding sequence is TGTGCCTCCGGGGGAGTACCCGGGGAGCTGTTTTTT.

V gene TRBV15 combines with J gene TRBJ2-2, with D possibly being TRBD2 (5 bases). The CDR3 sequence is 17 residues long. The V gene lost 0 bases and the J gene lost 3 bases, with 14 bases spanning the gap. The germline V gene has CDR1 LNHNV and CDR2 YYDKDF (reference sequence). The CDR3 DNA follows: TGTGCCACCAGCAGAGATCTGAATAGCGATCACACCGGGGAGCTGTTTTTT. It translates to CATSRDLNSDHTGELFF. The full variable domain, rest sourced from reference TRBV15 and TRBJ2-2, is DAMVIQNPRYQVTQFGKPVTLSCSQTLNHNVMYWYQQKSSQAPKLLFHYYDKDFNNEADTPDNFQSRRPNTSFCFLDIRSPGLGDTAMYLCATSRDLNSDHTGELFFGEGSRLTVL.

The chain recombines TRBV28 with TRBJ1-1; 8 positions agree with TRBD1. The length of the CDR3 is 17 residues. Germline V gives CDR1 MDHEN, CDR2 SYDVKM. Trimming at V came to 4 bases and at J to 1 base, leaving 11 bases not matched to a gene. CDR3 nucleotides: TGTGCCAGCAGTTCACTGACAGGGGCGATCCGGAACACTGAAGCTTTCTTT. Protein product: CASSSLTGAIRNTEAFF.

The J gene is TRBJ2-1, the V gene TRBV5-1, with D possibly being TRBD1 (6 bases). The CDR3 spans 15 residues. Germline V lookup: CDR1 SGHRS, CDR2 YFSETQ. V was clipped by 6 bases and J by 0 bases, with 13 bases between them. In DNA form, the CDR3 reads TGCGCCAGCATCGCGGACAGCAGCTCCTACAATGAGCAGTTCTTC. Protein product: CASIADSSSYNEQFF.